This T cell receptor (beta chain) was observed in a study of blood T cell repertoires in COVID-19. Turning to the study itself: Spain, Italy and the United States supplied samples that represented acute and convalescent COVID-19.

This clone turned up a few times. Germline V gene sequence: CDR1 MNHEY, CDR2 SVGAGI. Trimming shortened V by 0 bases and J by 4 bases, and 13 bases separated the two germline ends. The CDR3 contains 16 residues. Participant age was 18 to 89 years, and participants resided in fewer than 30 US areas. Cohort 3 recovered donors had two negative PCRs, clearance, or symptom resolution. Authors' data handling: By means of reference gene primer amplification, nucleated cell counts were estimated. Data came from immunoSEQ multiplex PCR; TCRdb stores just in-frame clones and leaves some out. That table gives V, J and clone size, and the DNA gave D and trimming. The repertoire includes some 500,000 clones, 70% to 90% of them detected once, and 1.5% to 2% sits in the top ten.

The chain uses TRBV6-5 and TRBJ1-3; tentative D call: TRBD1 (6 bases). The material sequenced was PBMCs or T cells enriched from blood (not recorded which). The TCR was taken from a woman in her 40s who had recovered from COVID-19. The CDR3 bases are TGTGCCAGCAGTTACTCGGGTCAGGGGAACGGAAACACCATATATTTT. Translating it yields CASSYSGQGNGNTIYF.